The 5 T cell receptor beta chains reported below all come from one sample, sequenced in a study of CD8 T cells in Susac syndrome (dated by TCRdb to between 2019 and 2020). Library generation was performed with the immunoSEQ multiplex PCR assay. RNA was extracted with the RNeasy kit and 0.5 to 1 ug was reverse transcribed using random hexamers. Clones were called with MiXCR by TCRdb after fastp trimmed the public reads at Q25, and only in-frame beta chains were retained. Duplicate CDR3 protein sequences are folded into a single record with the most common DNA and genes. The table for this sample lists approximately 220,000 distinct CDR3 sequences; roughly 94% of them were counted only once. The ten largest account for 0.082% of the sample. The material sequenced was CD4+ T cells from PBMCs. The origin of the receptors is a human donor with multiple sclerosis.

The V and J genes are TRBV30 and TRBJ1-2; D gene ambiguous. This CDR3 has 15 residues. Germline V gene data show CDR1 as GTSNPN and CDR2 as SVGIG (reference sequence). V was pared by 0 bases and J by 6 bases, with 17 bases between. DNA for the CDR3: TGTGCCTGGAGTGTACCTTTGCGGGGTGGGGATGGCTACACCTTC. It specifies CAWSVPLRGGDGYTF. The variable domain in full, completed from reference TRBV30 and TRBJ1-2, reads SQTIHQWPATLVQPVGSPLSLECTVEGTSNPNLYWYRQAAGRGLQLLFYSVGIGQISSEVPQNLSASRPQDRQFILSSKKLLLSDSGFYLCAWSVPLRGGDGYTFGSGTRLTVV.

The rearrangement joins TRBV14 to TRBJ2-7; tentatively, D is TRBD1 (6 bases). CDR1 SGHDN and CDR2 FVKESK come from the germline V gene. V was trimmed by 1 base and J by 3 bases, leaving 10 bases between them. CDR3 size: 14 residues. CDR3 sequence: CASSQGGGFYEQYV. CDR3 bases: TGTGCCAGCAGCCAAGGAGGGGGATTCTACGAGCAGTACGTC.

The CDR3: CASRRPPSNEQFF. The DNA for the CDR3 is TGCGCCAGCAGGCGGCCGCCGTCCAATGAGCAGTTCTTC. The chain couples TRBV5-1 to TRBJ2-1; D unclear. Germline lookup yields CDR1 SGHRS and CDR2 YFSETQ. There are 13 residues in the CDR3. V dropped 5 bases and J dropped 6 bases, with 12 bases sitting between them.

The chain's CDR3 is CSCGGFTEAFF. The CDR3 nucleotides read TGCAGCTGCGGGGGTTTCACTGAAGCTTTCTTT. This rearrangement joins TRBV29-1 to TRBJ1-1, with a weak D call TRBD1 (5 bases). This CDR3 is 11 amino acids long. Germline CDR1 is SQVTM and CDR2 is ANQGSEA. V lost 8 bases to trimming and J lost 4 bases, with 11 bases between them.

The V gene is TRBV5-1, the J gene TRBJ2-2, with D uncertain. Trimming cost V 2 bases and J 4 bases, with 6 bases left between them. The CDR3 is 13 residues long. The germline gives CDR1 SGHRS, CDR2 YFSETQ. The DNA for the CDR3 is TGCGCCAGCAGCTTTCGTCCCACCGGGGAGCTGTTTTTT. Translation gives CASSFRPTGELFF.